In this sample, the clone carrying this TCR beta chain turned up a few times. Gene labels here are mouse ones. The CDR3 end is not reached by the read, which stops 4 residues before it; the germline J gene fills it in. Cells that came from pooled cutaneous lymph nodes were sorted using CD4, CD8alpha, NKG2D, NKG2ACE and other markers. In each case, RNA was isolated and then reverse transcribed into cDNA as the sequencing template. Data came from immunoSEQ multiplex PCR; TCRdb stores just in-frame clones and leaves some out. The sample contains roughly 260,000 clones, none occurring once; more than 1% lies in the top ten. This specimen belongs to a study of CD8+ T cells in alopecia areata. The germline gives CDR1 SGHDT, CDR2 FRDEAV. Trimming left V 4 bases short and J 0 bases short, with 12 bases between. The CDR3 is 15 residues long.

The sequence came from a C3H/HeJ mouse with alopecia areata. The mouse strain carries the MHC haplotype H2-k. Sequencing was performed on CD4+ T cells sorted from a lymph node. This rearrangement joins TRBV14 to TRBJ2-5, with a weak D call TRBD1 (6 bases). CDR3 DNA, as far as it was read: TGTGCCAGCAGTCCCCTCAGGGGTAACCAAGAC. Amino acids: CASSPLRGNQD. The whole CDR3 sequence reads CASSPLRGNQDTQYF. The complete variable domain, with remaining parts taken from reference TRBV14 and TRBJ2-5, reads EAGVTQSPRYAVLQEGQAVSFWCDPISGHDTLYWYQQPRDQGPQLLVYFRDEAVIDNSQLPSDRFSAVRPKGTNSTLKIQSAKQGDTATYLCASSPLRGNQDTQYFGPGTRLLVL.